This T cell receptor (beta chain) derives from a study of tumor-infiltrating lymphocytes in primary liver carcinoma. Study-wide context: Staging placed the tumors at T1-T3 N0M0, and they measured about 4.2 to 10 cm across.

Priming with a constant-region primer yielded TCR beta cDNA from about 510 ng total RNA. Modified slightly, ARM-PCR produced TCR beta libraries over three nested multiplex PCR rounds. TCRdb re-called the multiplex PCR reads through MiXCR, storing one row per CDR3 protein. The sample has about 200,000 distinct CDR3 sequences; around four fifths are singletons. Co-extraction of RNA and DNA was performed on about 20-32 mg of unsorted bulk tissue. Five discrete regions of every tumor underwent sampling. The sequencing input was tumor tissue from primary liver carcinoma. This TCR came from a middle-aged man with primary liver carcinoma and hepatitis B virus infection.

CDR3 bases: TGCAGCGTAGAGGGACGAGCGGTCTACAATGAGCAGTTCTTC. This encodes CSVEGRAVYNEQFF. The chain combines TRBV29-1 with TRBJ2-1; tentatively, D is TRBD1 or TRBD2 (5 bases each). Trimming removed 6 bases at V and 3 bases at J, with 15 bases between. There are 14 residues in the CDR3. Germline V gene sequence: CDR1 SQVTM, CDR2 ANQGSEA.